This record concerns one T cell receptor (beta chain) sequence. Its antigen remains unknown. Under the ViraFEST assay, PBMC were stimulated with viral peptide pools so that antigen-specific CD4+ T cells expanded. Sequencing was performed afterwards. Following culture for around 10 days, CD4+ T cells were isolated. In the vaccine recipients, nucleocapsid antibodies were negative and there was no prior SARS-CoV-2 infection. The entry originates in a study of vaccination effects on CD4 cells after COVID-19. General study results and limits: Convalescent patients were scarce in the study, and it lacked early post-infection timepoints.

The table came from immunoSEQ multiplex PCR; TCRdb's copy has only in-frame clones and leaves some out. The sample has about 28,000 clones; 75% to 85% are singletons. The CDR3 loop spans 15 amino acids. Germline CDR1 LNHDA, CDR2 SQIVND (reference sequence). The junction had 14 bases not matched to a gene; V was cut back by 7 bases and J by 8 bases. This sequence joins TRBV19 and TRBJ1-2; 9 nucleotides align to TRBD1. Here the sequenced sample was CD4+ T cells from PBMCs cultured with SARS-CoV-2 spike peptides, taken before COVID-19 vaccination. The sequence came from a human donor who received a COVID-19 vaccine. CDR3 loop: CASTMGGTGSIGYTF. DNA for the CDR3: TGTGCCAGTACCATGGGGGGGACAGGGAGTATCGGCTACACCTTC.